Given below is one T cell receptor beta chain in context. There are 13 residues in the CDR3. V lost 5 bases and J 3 bases, leaving 12 bases between the germline ends. Germline V gene sequence: CDR1 SQVTM, CDR2 ANQGSEA. Repertoires were generated with immunoSEQ multiplex PCR, while TCRdb's copy carries only in-frame clones and drops some. The data contain 50,000 or so clones, 93% of them singletons. The sample is drawn from a study of T cell changes during pregnancy in multiple sclerosis. Sequencing used peripheral blood, obtained in the second trimester of pregnancy. The chain has TRBV29-1 and TRBJ2-3, with a tentative D call TRBD1 (5 bases). The receptor's source is a female donor with multiple sclerosis, enrolled in a pregnancy study. The CDR3 loop reads CSVRTRLTDTQYF. The CDR3, as DNA: TGCAGCGTTCGGACACGGCTAACAGATACGCAGTATTTT.